One sample yielded the 10 T cell receptor beta chains listed below, sequenced in a study of blood T cell repertoires in COVID-19. Sequencing used immunoSEQ multiplex PCR; TCRdb keeps in-frame clones, though not all of them. Here the sample spans 64,000 or so clones, around 90% being singletons. Material for sequencing was peripheral blood. The receptors shown here come from a human donor in a cohort sampled during active COVID-19.

The chain carries TRBV6-1 and TRBJ1-5; D is uncertain. CDR3 length equals 15 residues. V was shortened by 0 bases and J by 5 bases, with 11 bases between the two germline ends. From germline, CDR1 is MNHNS and CDR2 SASEGT. CDR3 coding DNA: TGTGCCAGCAGTGAAGCGATGGCAGTCTATCAGCCCCAGCATTTT. Its protein product is CASSEAMAVYQPQHF.

The chain links TRBV19 to TRBJ2-5, with D hard to call. Germline lookup yields CDR1 LNHDA and CDR2 SQIVND (reference sequence). Trimming pared 5 bases from V and 6 bases from J, leaving 10 bases between. The CDR3 contains 12 residues. CDR3 sequence reads: CASSGPQKTQYF. DNA for the CDR3: TGTGCCAGTAGTGGGCCTCAGAAGACCCAGTACTTC.

The gene calls are TRBV11-2 and TRBJ2-3; 7 bases line up with TRBD2. This CDR3 is 14 amino acids long. CDR1 and CDR2 (germline): SGHAT, FQNNGV. V was pared by 5 bases and J by 4 bases, with 6 bases of the junction left unmatched. The CDR3 nucleotides read TGTGCCAGCAGCAACCAACTAGCGCCAGATACGCAGTATTTT. Translation gives CASSNQLAPDTQYF.

The chain has TRBV19 and TRBJ1-1, with TRBD1 as a possible D gene (6 bases). The germline V and J ends were trimmed by 5 bases and 4 bases, with 17 bases remaining between them. Germline V gives CDR1 LNHDA, CDR2 SQIVND (reference sequence). This CDR3 is 15 amino acids long. The CDR3 nucleotides are TGTGCCAGTAGTGAGATCAGGGGAAGTGGCACTGAAGCTTTCTTT. This translates into CASSEIRGSGTEAFF.

The rearrangement joins TRBV27 to TRBJ1-3, with 8 bases fitting TRBD1. This CDR3 contains 16 residues. Losses at the gene ends were 0 bases for V and 0 bases for J; bases not matched to a gene: 1. Germline V gene lookup returns CDR1 MNHEY and CDR2 SMNVEV (reference sequence). CDR3 sequence: CASSLSGQGSGNTIYF. The CDR3 DNA sequence: TGTGCCAGCAGTTTATCTGGACAGGGCTCTGGAAACACCATATATTTT.

This clone was seen just once. The same CDR3 also results from other DNA sequences found in this sample. The rearrangement links TRBV28 to TRBJ2-2; D possibly corresponds to TRBD2 (6 bases). V was shortened by 6 bases and J by 5 bases, with 16 bases between the two germline ends. This CDR3 has 15 amino acids. Germline assignment: CDR1 MDHEN and CDR2 SYDVKM. CDR3: CASSTGSLNTGELFF. For the CDR3, the DNA is TGTGCCAGCAGCACCGGGAGCTTGAATACCGGGGAGCTGTTTTTT.

The chain joins TRBV9 to TRBJ1-1, with 11 bases lining up with TRBD1. The trim removed 3 bases at V and 1 base at J, leaving 8 bases unmatched. Germline assignment: CDR1 SGDLS and CDR2 YYNGEE. The CDR3 covers 17 residues. CDR3 protein: CASSESAGTGGNTEAFF. The CDR3 DNA follows: TGTGCCAGCAGCGAGTCGGCCGGGACAGGGGGGAACACTGAAGCTTTCTTT.

V usage is TRBV4-2 and J usage is TRBJ1-4; TRBD1 aligns across 7 bases. The germline V gene encodes CDR1 LGHNA and CDR2 YNFKEQ. V lost 2 bases, J lost 7 bases, and 7 bases stayed unmatched. This CDR3 contains 15 residues. CDR3 nucleotide sequence: TGTGCCAGCAGCCAACGCGACAGGGTGGTTGAAAAACTGTTTTTT. Translating gives CASSQRDRVVEKLFF.

The genes are TRBV18 and TRBJ2-4; D remains ambiguous. Trimming removed 0 bases at V and 4 bases at J, with 10 bases between. The germline V gene has CDR1 KGHSH and CDR2 LQKENI. The length of the CDR3 is 15 residues. The CDR3 reads CASSPPTDNKNIQYF. In nucleotides, the CDR3 is TGTGCCAGCTCACCACCTACTGATAATAAAAACATTCAGTACTTC.

This chain links TRBV7-3 with TRBJ2-1; 7 positions match TRBD1. The CDR3 covers 16 residues. Germline V gene sequence: CDR1 SGHTA, CDR2 FQGTGA. V shed 2 bases and J 3 bases; nucleotides not matched to a gene: 7. The CDR3: CASSLSPGQFYNEQFF. DNA for the CDR3: TGTGCCAGCAGCTTATCCCCGGGACAGTTCTACAATGAGCAGTTCTTC.